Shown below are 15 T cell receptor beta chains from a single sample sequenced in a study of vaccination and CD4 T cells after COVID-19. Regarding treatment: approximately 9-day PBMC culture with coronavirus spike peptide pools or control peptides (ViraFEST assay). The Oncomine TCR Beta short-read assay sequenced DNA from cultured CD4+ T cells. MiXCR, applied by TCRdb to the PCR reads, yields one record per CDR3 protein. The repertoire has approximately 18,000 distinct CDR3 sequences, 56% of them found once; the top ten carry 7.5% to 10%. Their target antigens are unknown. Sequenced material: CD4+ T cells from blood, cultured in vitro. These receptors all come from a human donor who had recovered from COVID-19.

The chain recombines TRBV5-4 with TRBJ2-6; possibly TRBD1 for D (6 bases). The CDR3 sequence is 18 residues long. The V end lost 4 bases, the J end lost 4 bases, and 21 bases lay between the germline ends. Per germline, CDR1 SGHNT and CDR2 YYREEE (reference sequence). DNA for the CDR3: TGTGCCAGCAGCAGGTACACAGGGACCCCTCGAGGGGCCAACGTCCTGACTTTC. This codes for CASSRYTGTPRGANVLTF. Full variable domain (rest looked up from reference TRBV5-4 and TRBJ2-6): ETGVTQSPTHLIKTRGQQVTLRCSSQSGHNTVSWYQQALGQGPQFIFQYYREEENGRGNFPPRFSGLQFPNYSSELNVNALELDDSALYLCASSRYTGTPRGANVLTFGAGSRLTVL.

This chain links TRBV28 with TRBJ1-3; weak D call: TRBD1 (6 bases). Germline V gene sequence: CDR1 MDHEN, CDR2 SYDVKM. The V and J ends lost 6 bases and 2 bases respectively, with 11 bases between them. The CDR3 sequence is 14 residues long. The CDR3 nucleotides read TGTGCCAGCAGCCCAGGACAGCCTGGAAACACCATATATTTT. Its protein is CASSPGQPGNTIYF.

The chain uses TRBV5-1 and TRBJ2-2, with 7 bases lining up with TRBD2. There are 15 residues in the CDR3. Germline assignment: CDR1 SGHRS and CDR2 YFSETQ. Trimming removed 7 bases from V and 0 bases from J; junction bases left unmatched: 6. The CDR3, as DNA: TGCGCCAGCTTTACCGGGACTACGAACACCGGGGAGCTGTTTTTT. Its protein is CASFTGTTNTGELFF.

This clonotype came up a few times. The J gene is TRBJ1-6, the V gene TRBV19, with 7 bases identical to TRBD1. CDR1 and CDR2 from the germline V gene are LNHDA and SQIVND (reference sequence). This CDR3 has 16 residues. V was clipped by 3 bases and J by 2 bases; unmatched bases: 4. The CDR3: CASSMTGITYNSPLHF. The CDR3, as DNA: TGTGCCAGTAGTATGACAGGGATCACCTATAATTCACCCCTCCACTTT.

The CDR3, as DNA: TGTGCCAGTAGTATATCGGGTGGAGTGGGGGGTGAGCAGTTCTTC. Translated, it gives CASSISGGVGGEQFF. This sequence joins TRBV19 and TRBJ2-1; weak D call: TRBD2 (6 bases). Trimming left V 2 bases short and J 9 bases short, with 17 bases between. There are 15 residues in the CDR3. CDR1 is LNHDA, CDR2 SQIVND, per germline (reference sequence).

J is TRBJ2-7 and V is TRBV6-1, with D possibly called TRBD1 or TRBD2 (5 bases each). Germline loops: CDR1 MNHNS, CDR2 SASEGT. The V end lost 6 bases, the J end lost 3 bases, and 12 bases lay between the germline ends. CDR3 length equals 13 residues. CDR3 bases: TGTGCCAGCAGCCTCGGGACCTTCTACGAGCAGTACTTC. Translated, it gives CASSLGTFYEQYF.

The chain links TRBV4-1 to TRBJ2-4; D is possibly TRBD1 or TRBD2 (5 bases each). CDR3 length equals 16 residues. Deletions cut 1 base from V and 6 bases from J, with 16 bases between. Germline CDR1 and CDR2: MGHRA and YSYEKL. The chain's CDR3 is CASSQGAGIGRNIQYF. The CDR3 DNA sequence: TGCGCCAGCAGCCAAGGCGCAGGGATAGGGAGAAACATTCAGTACTTC.

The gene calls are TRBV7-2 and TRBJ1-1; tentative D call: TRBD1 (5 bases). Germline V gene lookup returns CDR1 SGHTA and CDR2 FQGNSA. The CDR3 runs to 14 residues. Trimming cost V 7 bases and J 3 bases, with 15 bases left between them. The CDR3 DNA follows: TGTGCCAGCACCCCGATCATGGGGGACACTGAAGCTTTCTTT. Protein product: CASTPIMGDTEAFF.

The CDR3 DNA reads as TGCAGTGCTAGGACTAGCTCAGATACGCAGTATTTT. Translating it yields CSARTSSDTQYF. The V gene is TRBV20-1, the J gene TRBJ2-3; 7 nucleotides match TRBD2. CDR3 length: 12 residues. The V segment lost 3 bases and the J segment 4 bases; nucleotides outside the gene matches: 1. The V gene's germline CDR1 is DFQATT and CDR2 SNEGSKA (reference sequence).

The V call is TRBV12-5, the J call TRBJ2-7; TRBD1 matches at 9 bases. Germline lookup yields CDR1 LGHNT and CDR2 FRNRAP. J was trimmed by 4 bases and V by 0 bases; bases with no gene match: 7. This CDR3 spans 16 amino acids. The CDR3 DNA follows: TGTGCTAGTGGTTTGGTACGGGGACAGGGTGTTTACGAGCAGTACTTC. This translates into CASGLVRGQGVYEQYF. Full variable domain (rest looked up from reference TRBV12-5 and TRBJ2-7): DARVTQTPRHKVTEMGQEVTMRCQPILGHNTVFWYRQTMMQGLELLAYFRNRAPLDDSGMPKDRFSAEMPDATLATLKIQPSEPRDSAVYFCASGLVRGQGVYEQYFGPGTRLTVT.

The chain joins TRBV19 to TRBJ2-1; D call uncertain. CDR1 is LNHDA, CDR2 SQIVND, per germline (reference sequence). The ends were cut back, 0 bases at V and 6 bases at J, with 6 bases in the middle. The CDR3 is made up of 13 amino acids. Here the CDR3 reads CASSIDLGNEQFF. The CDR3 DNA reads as TGTGCCAGTAGTATAGATCTGGGCAATGAGCAGTTCTTC.

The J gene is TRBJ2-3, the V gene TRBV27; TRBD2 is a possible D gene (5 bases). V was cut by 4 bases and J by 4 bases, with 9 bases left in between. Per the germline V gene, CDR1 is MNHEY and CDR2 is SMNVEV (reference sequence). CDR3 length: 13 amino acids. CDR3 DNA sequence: TGTGCCAGCAGTTCTAGCCGCGCAGATACGCAGTATTTT. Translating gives CASSSSRADTQYF.

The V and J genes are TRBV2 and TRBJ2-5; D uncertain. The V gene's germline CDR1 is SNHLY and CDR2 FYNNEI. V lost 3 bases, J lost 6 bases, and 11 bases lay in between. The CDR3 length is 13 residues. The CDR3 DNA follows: TGTGCCAGCAGTGAGTCTAGGTGGCAGACCCAGTACTTC. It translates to CASSESRWQTQYF.

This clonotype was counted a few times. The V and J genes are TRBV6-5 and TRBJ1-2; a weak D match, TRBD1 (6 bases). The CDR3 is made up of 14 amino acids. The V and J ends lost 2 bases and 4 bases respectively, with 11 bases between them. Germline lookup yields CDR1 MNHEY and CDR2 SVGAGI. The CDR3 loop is CASSYQQGVYGYTF. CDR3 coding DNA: TGTGCCAGCAGTTACCAACAGGGTGTCTATGGCTACACCTTC.

This chain's CDR3 is CAWGGQGVLYGYTF. CDR3 bases: TGTGCCTGGGGGGGCCAGGGGGTTCTCTATGGCTACACCTTC. V gene TRBV30 combines with J gene TRBJ1-2, with 7 bases aligning to TRBD1. The ends lost 5 bases at V and 4 bases at J; junction bases unmatched: 10. The CDR3 sequence is 14 residues long. From germline, CDR1 is GTSNPN and CDR2 SVGIG (reference sequence).